The 19 T cell receptor beta chains below all came from one sample that was sequenced in a study of cytomegalovirus exposure and HLA in healthy donors. Use of 60 Vbeta and 13 Jbeta primers characterized the PCR. Measured with immunoSEQ multiplex PCR; TCRdb has only the in-frame clones, and not every one. Of tens of thousands of clones in the sample, more than 75% are singletons; the top ten hold around 23%. Sequencing was carried out using PBMCs. Receptors were obtained from a woman aged 45-59 years in good health and CMV-seropositive.

V gene TRBV14 combines with J gene TRBJ2-3; D not certain. Trimming cost V 6 bases and J 4 bases, with 20 bases left between them. Germline assignment: CDR1 SGHDN and CDR2 FVKESK. CDR3 size: 16 residues. The CDR3 is CASSRVTVLVPDTQYF. The CDR3 coding sequence is TGTGCCAGCAGTCGAGTTACAGTTCTCGTTCCAGATACGCAGTATTTT.

This clone was picked up one time. Germline and junction disagree at one end, which may indicate a read error. CDR3 region: CASSLRGTGLFASDTRELFF. The CDR3 DNA follows: TGCGCCAGCAGCTTGAGAGGGACAGGCTTGTTCGCGTCGGACACCAGGGAGCTGTTTTTT. This rearrangement joins TRBV5-1 to TRBJ2-2, with 8 positions matching TRBD1. The germline V gene has CDR1 SGHRS and CDR2 YFSETQ. CDR3 length equals 20 residues.

The chain is built from TRBV5-1 and TRBJ2-1, with D tentatively TRBD2 (7 bases). V lost 2 bases, J lost 10 bases, and 19 bases lay in between. The CDR3 has 15 amino acids. From germline, CDR1 is SGHRS and CDR2 YFSETQ. CDR3 sequence: CASSFLPGGPAEQFF. The CDR3 DNA reads as TGCGCCAGCAGCTTTTTGCCCGGGGGGCCAGCCGAGCAGTTCTTC.

This clone appeared a single time. The rearrangement joins TRBV7-9 to TRBJ2-3, with D perhaps TRBD2 (6 bases). This CDR3 region has 14 residues. Germline values: CDR1 SEHNR, CDR2 FQNEAQ (reference sequence). Trimming removed 5 bases at V and 0 bases at J, with 9 bases between. In DNA form, the CDR3 reads TGTGCCAGCAGCGTTCGGGGGAGCACAGATACGCAGTATTTT. Translated: CASSVRGSTDTQYF.

Only a few counts were recorded for this clone. The J gene is TRBJ2-5, the V gene TRBV11-1; 12 nucleotides agree with TRBD1. The V and J ends lost 1 base and 5 bases, in that order; junction bases with no gene match: 8. In germline, CDR1 is SGHAT, CDR2 FQDESV (reference sequence). The CDR3 contains 17 residues. The CDR3 bases are TGTGCCAGCAGCTTAGGGCCGGGACAGGGGGCAGAGGAGACCCAGTACTTC. Its protein is CASSLGPGQGAEETQYF.

The chain carries TRBV6-6 and TRBJ2-7, with TRBD2 matching 10 bases. J gave up 0 bases and V 4 bases, and 3 bases lay outside the gene matches. The CDR3 consists of 15 residues. Germline V CDR1 and CDR2: MNHNY, SVGAGI (reference sequence). The CDR3 region has the DNA TGTGCCAGCAGTTCTCAGCGGGAGGGCTCCTACGAGCAGTACGTC. It is translated as CASSSQREGSYEQYV.

This chain connects TRBV19 to TRBJ1-2; D unresolved. This CDR3 comprises 15 residues. Trimming shortened V by 3 bases and J by 1 base, and 12 bases separated the two germline ends. Germline loops: CDR1 LNHDA, CDR2 SQIVND (reference sequence). In DNA, the CDR3 is TGTGCCAGTAGTATTCACAGTCAAGTTAACTATGGCTACACCTTC. Its protein is CASSIHSQVNYGYTF.

The rearrangement uses TRBV29-1 and TRBJ1-2; 10 bases agree with TRBD1. Germline CDR1 SQVTM, CDR2 ANQGSEA. With V trimmed by 6 bases and J by 6 bases, 7 bases remained unmatched. This CDR3 has 13 residues. CDR3 region: CSVGTGDLNGYTF. As DNA, the CDR3 is TGCAGCGTCGGGACAGGGGATTTAAATGGCTACACCTTC.

This clone was observed a handful of times. The gene calls are TRBV5-1 and TRBJ2-1; perhaps TRBD1 as D (7 bases). Deletions cut 6 bases from V and 3 bases from J, with 13 bases between. Germline CDR1 SGHRS, CDR2 YFSETQ. The CDR3 is made up of 14 amino acids. This CDR3 is CASTGGTDYNEQFF. The CDR3 nucleotides are TGCGCCAGCACTGGAGGGACAGACTACAATGAGCAGTTCTTC.

V gene TRBV19 combines with J gene TRBJ2-1, with 7 bases aligning to TRBD2. There are 16 residues in the CDR3. Germline V gives CDR1 LNHDA, CDR2 SQIVND (reference sequence). With 6 bases clipped from V and 0 bases from J, the junction kept 8 bases outside the gene matches. The CDR3 loop reads CASRGLAESSYNEQFF. CDR3 coding DNA: TGTGCCAGTAGAGGTCTAGCGGAGAGCTCCTACAATGAGCAGTTCTTC.

This clone was observed once. This chain uses TRBV19 with TRBJ1-1; D is uncertain. Germline assignment: CDR1 LNHDA and CDR2 SQIVND (reference sequence). This CDR3 is 15 amino acids long. Trimming cost V 5 bases and J 0 bases, with 13 bases left between them. This CDR3 is CASSSGLSMNTEAFF. The CDR3 nucleotides read TGTGCCAGTAGTTCAGGCCTTTCTATGAACACTGAAGCTTTCTTT. The entire variable domain, with the rest obtained from reference TRBV19 and TRBJ1-1, is as follows: DGGITQSPKYLFRKEGQNVTLSCEQNLNHDAMYWYRQDPGQGLRLIYYSQIVNDFQKGDIAEGYSVSREKKESFPLTVTSAQKNPTAFYLCASSSGLSMNTEAFFGQGTRLTVV.

CDR3 nucleotide sequence: TGTGCCAGCAGCTTAGCGGCCGGCACTAGCGGGGCCTACGAGCAGTACGTC. It translates to CASSLAAGTSGAYEQYV. The chain couples TRBV7-8 to TRBJ2-7; 10 bases align to TRBD2. V was clipped by 0 bases and J by 2 bases; unmatched bases: 7. The CDR3 sequence is 17 residues long. Germline V lookup: CDR1 SGHVS, CDR2 FQNEAQ.

The chain carries TRBV11-2 and TRBJ1-6; tentatively, D is TRBD1 (5 bases). CDR1 and CDR2 (germline): SGHAT, FQNNGV. Trimming removed 2 bases at V and 14 bases at J, with 16 bases between. The CDR3 length is 14 residues. The CDR3 region is CASSLSGSLPTLHF. The CDR3 DNA reads TGTGCCAGCAGCTTATCAGGGTCCCTCCCTACCCTCCACTTT.

This clone was seen a few times. DNA of the CDR3: TGTGCCAGCAGGACTAGTCCCTCCTACAATGAGCAGTTCTTC. Translating gives CASRTSPSYNEQFF. This chain links TRBV6-1 with TRBJ2-1; D perhaps matches TRBD2 (6 bases). The CDR3 spans 14 residues. Germline CDR1 MNHNS, CDR2 SASEGT. V was shortened by 6 bases and J by 0 bases, with 9 bases between the two germline ends.

CDR3 sequence: CASSLRADTQYF. The DNA for the CDR3 is TGTGCCAGCTCTCTTCGGGCAGATACGCAGTATTTT. The chain combines TRBV6-1 with TRBJ2-3; D unclear. Germline CDR1 MNHNS, CDR2 SASEGT. V lost 8 bases and J lost 4, with 10 bases in between. This CDR3 is 12 amino acids long.

The chain combines TRBV13 with TRBJ2-3; tentative D call: TRBD1 (6 bases). The CDR3 extends over 17 amino acids. The V gene lost 5 bases and the J gene lost 2 bases, with 20 bases spanning the gap. Germline V lookup: CDR1 PRHDT, CDR2 FYEKMQ (reference sequence). The CDR3 coding sequence is TGTGCCAGCAGCAGTAGGGACATCGGAGCCCACACAGATACGCAGTATTTT. This gives the protein CASSSRDIGAHTDTQYF.

This clone has more than one count but fewer than ten. This chain links TRBV28 with TRBJ1-1; 7 bases are a match to TRBD1. There are 16 residues in the CDR3. The germline gives CDR1 MDHEN, CDR2 SYDVKM. V dropped 3 bases and J dropped 3; count of bases not matched to a gene: 10. The CDR3 reads CASSLGRAGGYTEAFF. The CDR3 nucleotides read TGTGCCAGCAGTTTGGGTAGGGCAGGGGGTTACACTGAAGCTTTCTTT.

The V call is TRBV19, the J call TRBJ2-5, with 11 bases fitting TRBD2. Germline V CDR1 and CDR2: LNHDA, SQIVND (reference sequence). V was pared by 5 bases and J by 4 bases, with 6 bases of the junction left unmatched. The CDR3 length is 15 residues. CDR3 nucleotide sequence: TGTGCCAGTAGTCTTACTAGCGGGAGATCAGAGACCCAGTACTTC. It yields the protein CASSLTSGRSETQYF. Filled out from reference TRBV19 and TRBJ2-5, the complete variable domain reads DGGITQSPKYLFRKEGQNVTLSCEQNLNHDAMYWYRQDPGQGLRLIYYSQIVNDFQKGDIAEGYSVSREKKESFPLTVTSAQKNPTAFYLCASSLTSGRSETQYFGPGTRLLVL.

This rearrangement joins TRBV19 to TRBJ2-5, with D possibly matching TRBD1 (5 bases). Trimming removed 2 bases at V and 5 bases at J, with 9 bases between. CDR3 length: 13 residues. Germline V gene sequence: CDR1 LNHDA, CDR2 SQIVND (reference sequence). The CDR3 sequence: CASSILRAETQYF. Written as DNA, the CDR3 is TGTGCCAGTAGTATACTCAGGGCTGAGACCCAGTACTTC.